The clone carrying this T cell receptor beta chain was detected ten times or more. The V gene lost 4 bases and the J gene lost 6 bases, with 19 bases spanning the gap. The CDR3 covers 14 residues. CDR1 and CDR2 (germline): DFQATT, SNEGSKA (reference sequence). The entry originates in a study of human T cells and chemical hapten exposure. TCRdb reanalysed the RACE reads using MiXCR and keeps one entry per CDR3 protein. The sample includes some 90,000 distinct CDR3 sequences, approximately 10% of them seen just once. Indicated time point: patch test 3, about 24 weeks after DPC sensitization. As for treatment: therapeutic diphenylcyclopropenone sensitization with weekly scalp DPC.

The chain has TRBV20-1 and TRBJ2-7, with D unresolved. This receptor was identified in a woman aged 25 to 39 with alopecia areata. Some clones in this sample may be carry-over from other donors' samples. The sample was whole blood, taken in connection with sensitization to the hapten diphenylcyclopropenone (DPC). CDR3: CSATRSGSSLEQYF. For the CDR3, the DNA is TGCAGTGCTACCCGGAGTGGATCCTCTCTCGAGCAGTACTTC.